This T cell receptor beta chain was captured in a study of CD8+ T cells in alopecia areata (dated by TCRdb to 2016 to 2018). Turning to the overall study: The treated patients took part in an open-label pilot trial in which moderate-to-severe alopecia areata was treated with oral tofacitinib at 5 to 10 mg twice daily. RNA came from the PAXgene miRNA kit for fixed scalp, the miRNeasy kit for PBMCs, and the RNeasy kit for mouse skin. In both human patients and the C3H/HeJ mouse model, the study applied high-throughput TCRbeta sequencing to look at T cell clonal expansion in alopecia areata. TCRbeta CDR3 regions were amplified by immunoSEQ multiplex PCR using 35 Vbeta forward and 13 Jbeta reverse primers. In treated patients, disease severity was measured using the SALT score, which gives the percentage of scalp surface area affected. Scalp clonality was compared across normal scalp (n=4), patchy alopecia areata scalp (n=8), and alopecia totalis/universalis scalp (n=8). On the human side, TCRbeta sequencing was run on scalp tissue and on sorted CD4+ and CD8+ peripheral blood T cells from healthy controls and from alopecia areata patients with either patchy or totalis/universalis disease. Tofacitinib-treated patients had biopsies at baseline and at 4 and 24 weeks of treatment, with a later scalp biopsy in several patients. Patients stayed on tofacitinib for 6 to 18 months and then had 6 months of follow-up off drug so that delayed response and recurrence could be assessed.

To note about this clone: It has no known antigen specificity. No base-level quality is on record; no much larger clone is a single base apart.

Library preparation employed the immunoSEQ multiplex PCR assay. For TCR sequencing, RNA was extracted from every sample and reverse transcribed into cDNA to serve as template. First-strand cDNA was synthesized with SuperScript III using a 2:1 mix of oligo-dT and random hexamers. A synthetic immune receptor repertoire was used to measure amplification bias, and any remaining bias was corrected computationally. The original methods were these. Raw reads were preprocessed for error removal, and CDR3 was defined according to IMGT conventions as running from the conserved cysteine to phenylalanine. Clonality was computed by normalizing Shannon entropy by log2 of the number of productive unique TCRs and subtracting the result from 1. CD4 or CD8 identity of scalp clones was inferred by cross-referencing scalp TCRbeta sequences with sorted blood CD4 and CD8 repertoires. Here the immuneACCESS table is served through TCRdb, limited to in-frame sequences with V and J called. Missing clones are a known gap in these copies; in checked studies unresolved V genes cover under half, and the rest lacks a known reason. The DNA was the basis for D and trimming; V, J and clone size are from that table. In all, the sample holds more than 200,000 clones, and around three fifths of those were seen once. The ten most abundant clones make up 4% to 5% of the sample.

The sample's time point, from its label and the paper: around 4 weeks on oral tofacitinib. Read against the paper, the sample's treatment or condition label means: oral pan-JAK inhibitor, 5-10 mg twice daily. Lesional scalp punch biopsies and peripheral blood were collected from alopecia areata patients. PBMCs were separated by density centrifugation and stained for CD3, CD4 and CD8, after which CD4+ and CD8+ T cells were sorted on a FACSAria. What the research found in general, with its limitations: Compared with normal scalp, lesional scalp, particularly in alopecia totalis/universalis, had higher clonality and more expanded CD8+ clones, which suggests antigenic drive. Tofacitinib significantly decreased scalp clonality and the number of expanded CD8+ clones among the top 100 scalp clones. Many expanded lesional clones were found to persist in scalp and blood during tofacitinib treatment, and relapse after treatment cessation may be partly explained by this persistence. Because the treated cohort was small and included a single nonresponder, larger studies are needed to assess links between baseline CD8+ expansion and response. TCR sequences shared between patients were less clear than in mice, possibly partly because of HLA diversity in the patient population. Unlike mouse skin, where gammadelta T cells dominate, normal human skin contains resident alphabeta T cells that get sequenced too, which complicates analysis of the scalp TCR repertoire.

There are 13 amino acids in the CDR3, from cysteine to phenylalanine inclusive. Only CDR3 DNA remains: 39 bases, in frame from the first base. V and J are trimmed by 6 bases and 10 bases, and the gene matches miss 6 bases of the junction. CDR1 and CDR2, looked up from the germline V gene (reference sequence), are MNHEY and SMNVEV. The clonotype comes from a human donor with alopecia areata. The V gene is TRBV27 and the J gene is TRBJ1-6; 7 middle bases align to TRBD1. The specimen comprised CD4+ T cells sorted from blood, sampled at week 4, from a patient treated with tofacitinib. The CDR3 is CASRTGTASPLHF. The sequenced DNA is TGTGCCAGCAGGACCGGGACAGCCTCACCCCTCCACTTT.